This passage covers 15 T cell receptor beta chains from one sample sequenced in a study of shared clonotypes between healthy human individuals. TCRdb's copy holds only in-frame clones and misses some; the assay was immunoSEQ multiplex PCR. The sample consists of around 600,000 clones, less than 98% of them appearing once. The sequenced material came from naive CD4+ T cells sorted from blood. Subset of the sample: CD45RA+ positively selected. Receptors originate from a woman aged 25 to 39 in good health.

The J gene is TRBJ2-4, the V gene TRBV19, with 8 bases matching TRBD2. Germline CDR1 is LNHDA and CDR2 is SQIVND (reference sequence). The length of the CDR3 is 19 residues. V dropped 5 bases and J dropped 0; count of bases not matched to a gene: 15. CDR3 in amino acids: CASSLQPRTGGLAKNIQYF. DNA for the CDR3: TGTGCCAGTAGTCTCCAGCCCCGGACGGGAGGGTTAGCCAAAAACATTCAGTACTTC.

CDR3 DNA sequence: TGTGCCAGCAGTCCCTGGACATTAGGTGAAAAACTGTTTTTT. This codes for CASSPWTLGEKLFF. This sequence joins TRBV6-5 and TRBJ1-4; possibly TRBD1 for D (5 bases). Trimming left V 5 bases short and J 7 bases short, with 14 bases between. In germline, CDR1 is MNHEY, CDR2 SVGAGI. This CDR3 is 14 amino acids long.

V gene TRBV12-5 combines with J gene TRBJ1-1; 7 nucleotides agree with TRBD1. This CDR3 comprises 13 residues. Per the germline V gene, CDR1 is LGHNT and CDR2 is FRNRAP. V lost 7 bases and J lost 10; bases outside the gene matches: 12. For the CDR3, the DNA is TGTGCTAGTGCAGAAGGGGGCTCAATAGGAGCTTTCTTT. Translation: CASAEGGSIGAFF.

This clone has only one observation. The chain is built from TRBV15 and TRBJ2-1; perhaps TRBD2 as D (6 bases). Germline-derived CDR1 and CDR2 are LNHNV and YYDKDF (reference sequence). Trimming pared 0 bases from V and 4 bases from J, leaving 13 bases between. This CDR3 is built from 16 residues. The CDR3 sequence is CATSRETGVSYNEQFF. CDR3 nucleotides: TGTGCCACCAGCAGAGAGACGGGAGTATCGTACAATGAGCAGTTCTTC.

V usage is TRBV28 and J usage is TRBJ1-1; the D is unclear. This CDR3 comprises 12 residues. Germline V CDR1 and CDR2: MDHEN, SYDVKM. V was trimmed by 6 bases and J by 4 bases, leaving 9 bases between them. The chain's CDR3 is CASRRPGTEAFF. The CDR3 nucleotides are TGTGCCAGCAGAAGACCGGGCACTGAAGCTTTCTTT.

A remark on this clone: The conserved final phenylalanine or tryptophan is absent from the CDR3, which likely points to a read error. The chain employs TRBV7-8 and TRBJ2-7; perhaps D is TRBD1 or TRBD2 (5 bases each). This CDR3 spans 16 amino acids. CDR1 SGHVS and CDR2 FQNEAQ come from the germline V gene. The DNA for the CDR3 is TGCGCCAGCAGCCAAGGACCGGGACGGTACTCCTACGAGCAGTACCTC. Translated, it gives CASSQGPGRYSYEQYL.

J is TRBJ2-4 and V is TRBV6-6; TRBD2 matches at 7 bases. V was clipped by 6 bases and J by 3 bases; unmatched bases: 11. CDR3 size: 16 residues. Germline V gives CDR1 MNHNY, CDR2 SVGAGI (reference sequence). CDR3 region: CASSDPGRRVKNIQYF. CDR3 DNA sequence: TGTGCCAGCAGCGACCCCGGGAGGCGGGTCAAAAACATTCAGTACTTC.

This clone came up once. The genes are TRBV25-1 and TRBJ1-1; D uncertain. V lost 1 base to trimming and J lost 3 bases, with 18 bases between them. Germline V CDR1 and CDR2: MGHDK, SYGVNS. The CDR3 covers 17 residues. The CDR3 protein is CASSELDFPLKDTEAFF. CDR3 bases: TGTGCCAGCAGTGAATTAGACTTTCCCCTAAAGGACACTGAAGCTTTCTTT.

On this clone itself: The sample holds other DNA sequences that translate to the same CDR3. The V gene is TRBV5-1, the J gene TRBJ1-1; D is unresolved. Trimming stripped 4 bases from V and 0 bases from J, with 7 bases between. Germline lookup yields CDR1 SGHRS and CDR2 YFSETQ. The CDR3 has 13 amino acids. DNA of the CDR3: TGCGCCAGCAGCCTAACAGTGAACACTGAAGCTTTCTTT. It yields the protein CASSLTVNTEAFF. The full variable domain, in which reference TRBV5-1 and TRBJ1-1 provide the parts outside the CDR3, is KAGVTQTPRYLIKTRGQQVTLSCSPISGHRSVSWYQQTPGQGLQFLFEYFSETQRNKGNFPGRFSGRQFSNSRSEMNVSTLELGDSALYLCASSLTVNTEAFFGQGTRLTVV.

Comment on this clone: This same CDR3 is encoded by further DNA sequences in the sample. The gene calls are TRBV5-1 and TRBJ2-3; 14 bases line up with TRBD2. The CDR3 is made up of 16 amino acids. The trim removed 0 bases at V and 3 bases at J, leaving 0 bases unmatched. The germline V gene encodes CDR1 SGHRS and CDR2 YFSETQ. This chain's CDR3 is CASSLGLAGGTDTQYF. CDR3 DNA sequence: TGCGCCAGCAGCTTGGGACTAGCGGGAGGGACAGATACGCAGTATTTT.

This clone has only one observation. This sample also contains other DNA sequences that code for the same CDR3. The V gene is TRBV6-5, the J gene TRBJ2-1; no reliable D call. This CDR3 has 15 amino acids. The V gene lost 4 bases and the J gene lost 0 bases, with 10 bases spanning the gap. Germline CDR1 and CDR2: MNHEY and SVGAGI. The CDR3 coding sequence is TGTGCCAGCAGTTTGGACCGGAGCTCCTACAATGAGCAGTTCTTC. Its translation: CASSLDRSSYNEQFF.

This chain connects TRBV28 to TRBJ1-4; tentative D call: TRBD1 (6 bases). The CDR3 loop spans 16 amino acids. V was clipped by 4 bases and J by 3 bases, with 15 bases between them. Germline V gene sequence: CDR1 MDHEN, CDR2 SYDVKM. CDR3: CASSSTGHRSNEKLFF. The CDR3 DNA follows: TGTGCCAGCAGTTCCACAGGGCACCGATCTAATGAAAAACTGTTTTTT.

The chain couples TRBV5-1 to TRBJ2-7, with unresolved D. V gave up 0 bases and J gave up 2 bases, with 12 bases separating them. There are 15 residues in the CDR3. Germline V CDR1 and CDR2: SGHRS, YFSETQ. This chain's CDR3 is CASSLVAGSAYEQYF. For the CDR3, the DNA is TGCGCCAGCAGCTTGGTGGCAGGATCGGCCTACGAGCAGTACTTC.

The gene calls are TRBV28 and TRBJ1-1; 7 nucleotides line up with TRBD1. The length of the CDR3 is 16 residues. CDR1 MDHEN and CDR2 SYDVKM come from the germline V gene. Trimming took 6 bases from V and 0 from J; bases not matched to a gene: 10. CDR3 loop: CASSDPPGQLNTEAFF. The CDR3 nucleotides are TGTGCCAGCAGCGATCCTCCGGGACAGTTGAACACTGAAGCTTTCTTT.

The genes are TRBV19 and TRBJ2-3, with D perhaps given as TRBD1 or TRBD2 (6 bases each). The V and J ends lost 9 bases and 5 bases respectively, with 18 bases between them. This CDR3 has 14 amino acids. Germline loops: CDR1 LNHDA, CDR2 SQIVND (reference sequence). CDR3 sequence: CARGAGLPGDTQYF. The CDR3 nucleotides read TGTGCCAGGGGGGCGGGACTTCCTGGAGATACGCAGTATTTT.